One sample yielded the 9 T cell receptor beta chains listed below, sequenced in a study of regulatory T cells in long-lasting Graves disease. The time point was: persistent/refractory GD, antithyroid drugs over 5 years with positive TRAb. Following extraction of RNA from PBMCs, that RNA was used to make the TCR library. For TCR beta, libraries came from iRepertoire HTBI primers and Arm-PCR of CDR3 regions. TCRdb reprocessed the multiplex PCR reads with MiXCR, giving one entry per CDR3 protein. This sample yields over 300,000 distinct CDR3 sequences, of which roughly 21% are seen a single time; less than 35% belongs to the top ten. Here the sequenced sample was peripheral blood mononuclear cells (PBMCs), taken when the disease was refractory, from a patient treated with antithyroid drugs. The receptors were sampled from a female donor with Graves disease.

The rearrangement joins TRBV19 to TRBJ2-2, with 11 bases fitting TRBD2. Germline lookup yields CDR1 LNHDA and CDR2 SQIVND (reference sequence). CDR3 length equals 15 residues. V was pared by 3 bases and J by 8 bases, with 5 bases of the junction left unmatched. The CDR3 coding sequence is TGTGCCAGTAGTATCTCTAGCGGGAGGTTTGGGGAGCTGTTTTTT. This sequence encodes CASSISSGRFGELFF.

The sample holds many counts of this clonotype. DNA of the CDR3: TGTGCCAGCAGTTTTACTGACAATGAAGCTTTCTTT. Translation: CASSFTDNEAFF. This chain joins TRBV12-3 or TRBV12-4 and TRBJ1-1; the D is unclear. V shed 3 bases and J shed 7 bases, with 9 bases lying between them. The CDR3 loop spans 12 amino acids.

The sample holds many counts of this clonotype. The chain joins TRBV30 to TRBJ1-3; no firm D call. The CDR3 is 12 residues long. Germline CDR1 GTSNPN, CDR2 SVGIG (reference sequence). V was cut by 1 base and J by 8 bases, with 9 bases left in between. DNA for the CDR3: TGTGCCTGGAGTGGAGAAGTATACACCATATATTTT. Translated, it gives CAWSGEVYTIYF.

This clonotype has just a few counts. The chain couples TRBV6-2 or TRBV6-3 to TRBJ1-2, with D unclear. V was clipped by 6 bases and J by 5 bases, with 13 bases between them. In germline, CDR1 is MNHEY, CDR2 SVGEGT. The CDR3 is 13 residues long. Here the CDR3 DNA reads TGTGCCAGCAGCCACGCGCCAGAGTATGGCTACACCTTC. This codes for CASSHAPEYGYTF.

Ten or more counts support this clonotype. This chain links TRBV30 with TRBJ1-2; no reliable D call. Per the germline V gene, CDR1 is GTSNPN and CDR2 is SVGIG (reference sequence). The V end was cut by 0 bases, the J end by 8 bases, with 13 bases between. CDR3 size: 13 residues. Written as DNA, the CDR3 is TGTGCCTGGAGTGTAAGTTCCGGGAACGGCTACACCTTC. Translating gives CAWSVSSGNGYTF.

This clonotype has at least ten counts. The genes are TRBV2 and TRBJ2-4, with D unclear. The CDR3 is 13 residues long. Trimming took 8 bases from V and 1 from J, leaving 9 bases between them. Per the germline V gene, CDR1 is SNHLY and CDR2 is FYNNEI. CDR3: CASYTLAKNIQYF. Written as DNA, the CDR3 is TGTGCCAGCTATACCCTTGCCAAAAACATTCAGTACTTC.

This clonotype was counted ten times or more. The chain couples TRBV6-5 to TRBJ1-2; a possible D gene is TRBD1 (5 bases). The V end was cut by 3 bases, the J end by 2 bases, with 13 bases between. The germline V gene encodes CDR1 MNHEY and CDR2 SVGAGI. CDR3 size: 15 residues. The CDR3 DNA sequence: TGTGCCAGCAGTTATGATGGGGGAGAGAACTATGGCTACACCTTC. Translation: CASSYDGGENYGYTF.

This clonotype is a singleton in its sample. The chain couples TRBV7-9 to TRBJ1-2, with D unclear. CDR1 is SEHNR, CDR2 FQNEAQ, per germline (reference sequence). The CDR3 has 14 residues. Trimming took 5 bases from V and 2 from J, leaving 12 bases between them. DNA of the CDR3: TGTGCCAGCAGCGGGCAGACACGAAACTATGGCTACACCTTC. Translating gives CASSGQTRNYGYTF.

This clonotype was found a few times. The CDR3 DNA sequence: TGTGCCTGGAGTGCAAACTACGAGCAGTACTTC. This codes for CAWSANYEQYF. The chain carries TRBV30 and TRBJ2-7; no reliable D call. The CDR3 length is 11 residues. Looked up from germline, CDR1 is GTSNPN and CDR2 is SVGIG (reference sequence). Deletions cut 1 base from V and 3 bases from J, with 4 bases between.